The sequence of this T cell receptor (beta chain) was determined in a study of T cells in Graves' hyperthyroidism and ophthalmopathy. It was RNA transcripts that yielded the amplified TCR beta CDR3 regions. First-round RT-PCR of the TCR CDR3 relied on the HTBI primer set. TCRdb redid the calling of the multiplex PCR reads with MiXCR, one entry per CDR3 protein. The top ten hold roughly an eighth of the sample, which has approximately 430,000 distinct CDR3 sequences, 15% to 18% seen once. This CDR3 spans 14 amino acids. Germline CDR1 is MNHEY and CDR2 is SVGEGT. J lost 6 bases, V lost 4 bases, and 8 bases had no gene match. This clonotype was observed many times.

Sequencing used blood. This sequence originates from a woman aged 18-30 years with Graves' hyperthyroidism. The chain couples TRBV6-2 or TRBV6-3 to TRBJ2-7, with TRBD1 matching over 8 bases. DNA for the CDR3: TGTGCCAGCAGTTCGCAAGGACAGGGAGGCGAGCAGTACTTC. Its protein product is CASSSQGQGGEQYF.